A single sample gave rise to the 10 T cell receptor beta chains below, sequenced in a study of blood T cell repertoires in COVID-19 (dated by TCRdb to 2019 to 2021). Library preparation was by the immunoSEQ multiplex PCR assay. Not all clones reach the TCRdb copy of this immuneACCESS table, which keeps in-frame sequences only. Checked studies attribute under half of the gap to unresolved V genes and leave the rest unexplained. The sample table records 350,000 to 500,000 clones; about 90% of these occur just once. The top ten clonotypes cover 0.8% to 0.9% of the sample. Sequencing was done on a sample of peripheral blood. The receptors derive from a man aged 18 to 29 with COVID-19, enrolled during active disease.

This rearrangement joins TRBV2 to TRBJ2-3; 8 bases align to TRBD2. The length of the CDR3 is 16 residues. CDR1 SNHLY and CDR2 FYNNEI come from the germline V gene. Trimming at V came to 1 base and at J to 2 bases, leaving 5 bases not matched to a gene. This chain's CDR3 is CASSEGSGGLTDTQYF. CDR3 nucleotides: TGTGCCAGCAGTGAAGGGTCGGGAGGGCTCACAGATACGCAGTATTTT.

The chain links TRBV7-9 to TRBJ1-3; D may be TRBD1 (5 bases). Trimming left V 5 bases short and J 2 bases short, with 10 bases between. Germline V gene data show CDR1 as SEHNR and CDR2 as FQNEAQ (reference sequence). The CDR3 extends over 14 amino acids. The CDR3 protein is CASSRQPTGNTIYF. The CDR3 DNA is TGTGCCAGCAGCCGACAGCCGACTGGAAACACCATATATTTT.

This clone was seen a single time. The V and J genes are TRBV19 and TRBJ2-7, with D perhaps TRBD2 (5 bases). The CDR3 is 15 residues long. The V gene lost 4 bases and the J gene lost 3 bases, with 16 bases spanning the gap. Germline V gene sequence: CDR1 LNHDA, CDR2 SQIVND (reference sequence). CDR3: CASSTHTEAYYEQYF. The DNA of the CDR3 is TGTGCCAGTAGTACCCATACGGAGGCGTACTACGAGCAGTACTTC.

The chain carries TRBV7-2 and TRBJ2-2, with 13 nucleotides matching TRBD2. The CDR3 is 18 amino acids. The junction had 6 bases not matched to a gene; V was cut back by 5 bases and J by 0 bases. CDR1 is SGHTA, CDR2 FQGNSA, per germline. CDR3 nucleotides: TGTGCCAGCAGCCGCCGACTAGCGGGAGGCTCGAACACCGGGGAGCTGTTTTTT. Its protein is CASSRRLAGGSNTGELFF. Combining the CDR3 with reference TRBV7-2 and TRBJ2-2 gives the whole variable domain GAGVSQSPSNKVTEKGKDVELRCDPISGHTALYWYRQSLGQGLEFLIYFQGNSAPDKSGLPSDRFSAERTGGSVSTLTIQRTQQEDSAVYLCASSRRLAGGSNTGELFFGEGSRLTVL.

The V call is TRBV30, the J call TRBJ1-1; the D gene is possibly TRBD1 (6 bases). The CDR3 is made up of 14 amino acids. The V end was cut by 4 bases, the J end by 1 base, with 13 bases between. Germline CDR1 GTSNPN, CDR2 SVGIG (reference sequence). CDR3 sequence: CAWKRGQQNTEAFF. The CDR3 DNA sequence: TGTGCCTGGAAACGAGGACAGCAGAACACTGAAGCTTTCTTT.

The chain links TRBV7-2 to TRBJ2-5, with 7 nucleotides matching TRBD2. CDR1 and CDR2 from the germline V gene are SGHTA and FQGNSA. V lost 0 bases to trimming and J lost 0 bases; unmatched junction nucleotides: 1. The length of the CDR3 is 15 residues. The CDR3 here is CASSLAGGYQETQYF. DNA of the CDR3: TGTGCCAGCAGCTTAGCGGGGGGGTACCAAGAGACCCAGTACTTC.

The chain joins TRBV14 to TRBJ2-1, with 7 bases that match TRBD2. Germline values: CDR1 SGHDN, CDR2 FVKESK. V dropped 6 bases and J dropped 6; count of bases not matched to a gene: 5. There are 13 residues in the CDR3. CDR3 amino acids: CASSRDYVNEQFF. The DNA for the CDR3 is TGTGCCAGCAGTCGGGACTATGTCAATGAGCAGTTCTTC.

This rearrangement joins TRBV7-9 to TRBJ1-1; D is ambiguous. Germline V gene lookup returns CDR1 SEHNR and CDR2 FQNEAQ (reference sequence). Trimming stripped 7 bases from V and 4 bases from J, with 13 bases between. This CDR3 has 13 amino acids. The CDR3 loop is CASIGLAGTEAFF. The CDR3 DNA reads as TGTGCCAGCATAGGTTTGGCGGGCACTGAAGCTTTCTTT.

V usage is TRBV14 and J usage is TRBJ1-3; no clear D gene. The CDR3 spans 13 residues. The ends were cut back, 3 bases at V and 4 bases at J, with 7 bases in the middle. Germline CDR1 reads SGHDN; CDR2 reads FVKESK. CDR3 loop: CASSHYSGNTIYF. In DNA, the CDR3 is TGTGCCAGCAGCCACTATTCCGGAAACACCATATATTTT.

CDR3 amino acids: CASSYPQGLNTEAFF. For the CDR3, the DNA is TGTGCCAGCAGTTACCCCCAGGGCCTGAACACTGAAGCTTTCTTT. V and J are TRBV6-6 and TRBJ1-1; a weak D match, TRBD1 (5 bases). The V end lost 2 bases, the J end lost 0 bases, and 10 bases lay between the germline ends. The CDR3 is made up of 15 amino acids. Germline V lookup: CDR1 MNHNY, CDR2 SVGAGI (reference sequence).